This T cell receptor (beta chain) comes out of a study of cytotoxic CD8 clonotypes in ibrutinib-treated CLL (TCRdb year 2021). Context from the whole study: The cohort had ten to twelve relapsed/refractory and more than 14 treatment-naive patients; 17 were IGHV unmutated. Responses were partial in roughly 24 patients and complete in 2; after median approximately 69 months follow-up, about 14 stayed in remission and about twelve progressed. Response samples were obtained after a median of approximately twelve months of treatment, with a range of roughly 6 to 40 months. An average of about 250,000 productive templates and about 100,000 productive rearrangements was obtained per sample. Longitudinal samples were available for about 30% of the 86 trial participants. Cryopreserved peripheral blood mononuclear cells were obtained before treatment, at response, and at either sustained remission or disease progression.

Each clonotype received, on average, about 10x coverage in deep resolution sequencing performed on a MiSeq, where the target depth lay between 1 in 1 million and 1 in 200,000 T cells. The immunoSEQ hsTCRB Kit was used to generate TCR beta libraries. Per the original workflow: ImmunoSEQ Data Assistant and ImmunoSEQ Analyzer were used for data analysis, and V, D and J genes were assigned according to IMGT definitions. Clonality was computed as one minus normalized Shannon entropy of productive rearrangement frequencies, ranging from 0 to 1. Only overrepresented clonotypes making up at least 0.05% of the repertoire of each patient were included in the public clonotype analysis. Roughly 12 age-matched healthy donor repertoires from immuneACCESS were used as controls for clonality. The table comes from immuneACCESS by way of TCRdb, which keeps in-frame sequences with V and J called. Part of the clones is missing from these tables; in studies checked, under half for an unresolved V gene and the rest for unknown reasons. For V, J and clone size, that table is used; D and trimming come from the DNA. The table for this sample lists around 300,000 clones; about 80% of them were counted only once. The ten largest make up 6.5% to 8% of the sample.

As regards this clone: No cognate antigen has been identified for it. No base quality values were provided; no much bigger clone lies one nucleotide off.

Summary of the overall study and its limitations: Public clonotypes were rare and either shrank or stayed stable during treatment, and the rise in clonality at ibrutinib response reflected expansion of private clonotypes. At ibrutinib response clonality went up, during sustained remission it held steady, and at progression it dropped back toward baseline. At baseline, clonality was higher than in age-matched healthy donors and showed a strong correlation with circulating CD8+ T-cell counts. Lymph node repertoires were not examined, and the timing of sampling was not matched between patients in sustained remission and those whose disease progressed.

V lost 7 bases and J lost 6 bases; the stretch between them is 15 bases long. The CDR3 starts with the cysteine, ends with the phenylalanine, and has 14 residues. Only the CDR3 region is kept as DNA, spanning 42 bases read in frame from base 1. The germline V gene (reference sequence) sets CDR1 to MNHEY and CDR2 to SMNVEV. Roughly 2 micrograms of genomic DNA were extracted from cryopreserved PBMCs for TCR beta library preparation. High-throughput TCR beta sequencing was performed on longitudinal blood samples from CLL patients receiving ibrutinib monotherapy. The patients took part in an open-label, single-center phase 2 trial of ibrutinib monotherapy.

The rearrangement combines TRBV27 with TRBJ2-2, with the D segment identity uncertain. This clonotype was sampled from a human donor with chronic lymphocytic leukemia. The material was PBMCs, obtained before ibrutinib treatment. CDR3 reads: CASKPQLQAGELFF. The nucleotides are TGTGCCAGCAAACCACAACTCCAAGCCGGGGAGCTGTTTTTT.